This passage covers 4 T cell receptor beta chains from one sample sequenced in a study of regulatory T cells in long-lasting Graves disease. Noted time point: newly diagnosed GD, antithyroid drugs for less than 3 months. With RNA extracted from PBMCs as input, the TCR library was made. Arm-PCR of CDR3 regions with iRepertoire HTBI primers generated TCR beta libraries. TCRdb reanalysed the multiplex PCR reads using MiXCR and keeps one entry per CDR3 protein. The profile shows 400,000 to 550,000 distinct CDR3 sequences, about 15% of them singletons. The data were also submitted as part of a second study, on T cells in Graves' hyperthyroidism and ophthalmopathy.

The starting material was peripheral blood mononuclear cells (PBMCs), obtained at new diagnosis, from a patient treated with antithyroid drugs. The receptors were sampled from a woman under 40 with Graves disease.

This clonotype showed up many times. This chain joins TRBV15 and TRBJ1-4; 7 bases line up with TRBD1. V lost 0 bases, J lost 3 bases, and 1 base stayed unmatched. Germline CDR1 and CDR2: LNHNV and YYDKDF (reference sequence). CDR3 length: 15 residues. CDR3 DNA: TGTGCCACCAGCAGAGAGGGGACAGCTAATGAAAAACTGTTTTTT. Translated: CATSREGTANEKLFF.

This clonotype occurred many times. The CDR3 here is CASSEFSGRENNEQFF. The CDR3 region has the DNA TGTGCCAGCAGTGAATTTAGCGGGAGGGAGAACAATGAGCAGTTCTTC. The chain couples TRBV6-1 to TRBJ2-1; 11 nucleotides line up with TRBD2. The CDR3 is 16 residues long. CDR1 and CDR2 (germline): MNHNS, SASEGT. The V segment lost 2 bases and the J segment 5 bases; nucleotides outside the gene matches: 5.

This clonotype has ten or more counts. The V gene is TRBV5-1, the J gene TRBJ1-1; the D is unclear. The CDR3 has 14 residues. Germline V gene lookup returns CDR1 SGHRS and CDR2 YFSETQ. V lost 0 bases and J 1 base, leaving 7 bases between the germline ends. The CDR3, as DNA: TGCGCCAGCAGCTTGGGGTCCGCGAACACTGAAGCTTTCTTT. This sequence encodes CASSLGSANTEAFF. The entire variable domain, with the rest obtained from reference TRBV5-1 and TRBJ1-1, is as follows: KAGVTQTPRYLIKTRGQQVTLSCSPISGHRSVSWYQQTPGQGLQFLFEYFSETQRNKGNFPGRFSGRQFSNSRSEMNVSTLELGDSALYLCASSLGSANTEAFFGQGTRLTVV.

CDR3 in amino acids: CASSPNPWDPPDTQYF. Written as DNA, the CDR3 is TGTGCCAGCAGTCCAAACCCCTGGGACCCTCCAGATACGCAGTATTTT. The chain joins TRBV27 to TRBJ2-3; D might be TRBD1 or TRBD2, each matching 5 bases. The CDR3 has 16 amino acids. Germline loops: CDR1 MNHEY, CDR2 SMNVEV (reference sequence). V gave up 5 bases and J gave up 4 bases, with 19 bases separating them.